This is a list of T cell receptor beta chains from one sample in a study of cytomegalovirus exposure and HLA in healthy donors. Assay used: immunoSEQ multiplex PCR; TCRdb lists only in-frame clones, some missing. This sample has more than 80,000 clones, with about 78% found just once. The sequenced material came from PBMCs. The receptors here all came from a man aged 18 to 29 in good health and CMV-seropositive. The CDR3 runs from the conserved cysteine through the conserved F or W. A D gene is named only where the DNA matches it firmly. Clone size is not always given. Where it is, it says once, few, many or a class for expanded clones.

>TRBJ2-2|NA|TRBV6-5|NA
CASSYGAVIGELFF
TGTGCCAGCAGTTACGGAGCGGTTATCGGGGAGCTGTTTTTT
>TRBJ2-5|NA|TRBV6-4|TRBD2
CATRLAGEGVRETQYF
TGTGCCACCAGACTAGCGGGAGAGGGGGTGCGAGAGACCCAGTACTTC
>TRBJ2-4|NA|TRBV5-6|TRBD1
CASSFRGQLAKNIQYF
TGTGCCAGCAGCTTCAGGGGACAGCTAGCCAAAAACATTCAGTACTTC
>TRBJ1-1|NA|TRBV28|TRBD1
CASSHGTANTEAFF
TGTGCCAGCAGCCATGGGACAGCGAACACTGAAGCTTTCTTT
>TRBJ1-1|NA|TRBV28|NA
CASSPHGQKNTEAFF
TGTGCCAGCAGCCCCCATGGGCAGAAGAACACTGAAGCTTTCTTT
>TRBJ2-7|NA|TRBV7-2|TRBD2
CASSSRGLAATAYEQYF
TGTGCCAGCAGCTCAAGGGGACTAGCGGCCACCGCCTACGAGCAGTACTTC
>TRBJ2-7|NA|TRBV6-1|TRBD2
CANGRGNGWGNF
TGTGCCAACGGGAGGGGAAACGGGTGGGGTAACTTC
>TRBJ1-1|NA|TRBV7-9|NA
CASSLGVGGTEAFF
TGTGCCAGCAGCTTAGGAGTGGGGGGGACTGAAGCTTTCTTT
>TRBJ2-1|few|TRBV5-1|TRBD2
CASWEGVGSYNEQFF
TGCGCCAGTTGGGAGGGAGTCGGGTCCTACAATGAGCAGTTCTTC
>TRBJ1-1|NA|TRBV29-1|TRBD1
CSVEAPRTGRHTEAFF
TGCAGCGTTGAAGCCCCTCGGACAGGGAGGCACACTGAAGCTTTCTTT
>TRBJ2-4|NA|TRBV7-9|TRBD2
CASSPSGGAAKNIQYF
TGTGCCAGCAGCCCGTCGGGAGGGGCAGCCAAAAACATTCAGTACTTC
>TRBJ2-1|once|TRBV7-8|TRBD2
CASSLFLAGRLNEQFF
TGTGCCAGCAGCTTATTTCTAGCGGGGAGACTTAATGAGCAGTTCTTC
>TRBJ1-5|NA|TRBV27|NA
CASSSPNQPQHF
TGTGCCAGCAGTTCCCCTAATCAGCCCCAGCATTTT
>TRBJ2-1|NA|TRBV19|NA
CASNRARSYNEQFF
TGTGCCAGTAACAGGGCTAGGTCCTACAATGAGCAGTTCTTC
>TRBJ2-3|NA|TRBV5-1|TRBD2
CASSHSLAGGPADTQYF
TGCGCCAGCAGCCACTCCTTAGCGGGAGGGCCGGCAGATACGCAGTATTTT
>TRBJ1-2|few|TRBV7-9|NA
CASSLQGNYGYTF
TGTGCCAGCAGCTTACAGGGTAACTATGGCTACACCTTC
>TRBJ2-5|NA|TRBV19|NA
CASSQNRQETQYF
TGTGCCAGTAGTCAGAACAGACAAGAGACCCAGTACTTC
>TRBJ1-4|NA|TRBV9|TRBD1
CASSVQGTGEEKLFF
TGTGCCAGCAGCGTCCAGGGGACAGGGGAAGAAAAACTGTTTTTT
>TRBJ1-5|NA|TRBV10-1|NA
CASSVTGDRPQHF
TGCGCCAGCAGTGTTACAGGAGACCGTCCCCAGCATTTT
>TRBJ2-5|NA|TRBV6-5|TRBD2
CASRRTSQETQYF
TGTGCCAGCAGGAGGACTAGCCAAGAGACCCAGTACTTC
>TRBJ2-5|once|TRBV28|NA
CASSRGIPETQYF
TGTGCCAGCAGCCGAGGGATCCCAGAGACCCAGTACTTC
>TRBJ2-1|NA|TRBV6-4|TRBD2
CASIAGGAEGWNEQFF
TGTGCCAGCATCGCGGGGGGGGCCGAGGGGTGGAATGAGCAGTTCTTC
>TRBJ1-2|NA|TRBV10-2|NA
CASRGAVGYTF
TGCGCCAGCAGGGGGGCAGTCGGCTACACCTTC
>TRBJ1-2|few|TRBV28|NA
CASSVLASYGYTF
TGTGCCAGCAGTGTTTTAGCGAGCTATGGCTACACCTTC
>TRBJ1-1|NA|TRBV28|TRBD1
CASRRTGAYTEAFF
TGTGCCAGCAGAAGGACAGGGGCGTACACTGAAGCTTTCTTT
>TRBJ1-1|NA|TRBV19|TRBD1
CASSITGGTEAFF
TGTGCCAGTAGTATTACAGGGGGCACTGAAGCTTTCTTT
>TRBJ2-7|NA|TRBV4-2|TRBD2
CASSPDAGAYEQYF
TGTGCCAGCAGCCCTGACGCGGGAGCCTACGAGCAGTACTTC
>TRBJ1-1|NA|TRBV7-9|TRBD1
CASSLTGRSEAFF
TGTGCCAGCAGCCTGACAGGGAGGTCTGAAGCTTTCTTT
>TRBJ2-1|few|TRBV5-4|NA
CASSLPNRVNNEQFF
TGTGCCAGCAGCTTGCCGAACAGGGTGAACAATGAGCAGTTCTTC
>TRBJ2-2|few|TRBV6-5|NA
CASSMVGGGELFF
TGTGCCAGCAGTATGGTAGGGGGTGGGGAGCTGTTTTTT
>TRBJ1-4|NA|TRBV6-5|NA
CASSYSGREKLFF
TGTGCCAGCAGTTACTCTGGGAGGGAAAAACTGTTTTTT
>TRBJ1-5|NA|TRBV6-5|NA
CASSQNGFSQPQHF
TGTGCCAGCAGTCAAAACGGTTTTTCCCAGCCCCAGCATTTT
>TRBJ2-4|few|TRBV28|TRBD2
CASGGGIAKNIQYF
TGTGCCAGCGGGGGAGGGATCGCCAAAAACATTCAGTACTTC
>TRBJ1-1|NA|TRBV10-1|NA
CASSQTSNTEAFF
TGCGCCAGCAGCCAGACTTCGAACACTGAAGCTTTCTTT
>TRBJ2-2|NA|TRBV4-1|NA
CASSRVSHATGELFF
TGCGCCAGCAGTCGGGTATCTCACGCCACCGGGGAGCTGTTTTTT
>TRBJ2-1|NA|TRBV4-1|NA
CASSQQPGRRDNEQFF
TGCGCCAGCAGCCAGCAGCCGGGGAGGAGGGATAATGAGCAGTTCTTC
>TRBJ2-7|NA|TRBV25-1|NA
CASSLGRPTATYEQYF
TGTGCCAGCAGCTTAGGCCGACCGACAGCCACCTACGAGCAGTACTTC
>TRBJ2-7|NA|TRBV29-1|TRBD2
CSALTSGSYEQYF
TGCAGCGCCCTGACTAGCGGGAGCTACGAGCAGTACTTC
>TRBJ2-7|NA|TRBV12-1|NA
CASSFGGRGSGRADWYEQYF
TGTGCCAGCAGCTTTGGGGGCCGGGGTAGCGGGAGGGCAGACTGGTACGAGCAGTACTTC
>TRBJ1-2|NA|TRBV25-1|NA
CASNTANYGYTF
TGTGCCAGCAATACAGCTAACTATGGCTACACCTTC
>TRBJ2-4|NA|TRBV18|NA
CASSPGTGKNIQYF
TGTGCCAGCTCACCAGGTACAGGGAAAAACATTCAGTACTTC
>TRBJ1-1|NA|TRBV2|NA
CASSVRREAEAFF
TGTGCCAGCAGCGTTAGAAGGGAGGCTGAAGCTTTCTTT
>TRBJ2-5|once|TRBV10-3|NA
CAISEGGSPRETQYF
TGTGCCATCAGTGAGGGGGGGAGCCCAAGAGAGACCCAGTACTTC
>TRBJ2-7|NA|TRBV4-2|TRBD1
CASSQVAGGYYEQYF
TGTGCCAGCAGCCAAGTGGCAGGGGGCTACTACGAGCAGTACTTC
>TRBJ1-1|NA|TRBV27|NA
CASTDSYTEAFF
TGTGCCAGCACGGACAGTTACACTGAAGCTTTCTTT